Below, 12 T cell receptor beta chains from the same sample are listed, as sequenced in a study of a mutant IDH1 vaccine in newly diagnosed glioma. The time point here: baseline, week 1 (first vaccination visit). Treatment indicated: pre-vaccination baseline after standard-of-care therapy. Assay used: immunoSEQ multiplex PCR; TCRdb lists only in-frame clones, some missing. The sample comprises approximately 88,000 clones, around four fifths of which are singletons, and less than 8.5% rests with the top ten. The starting material was PBMCs, obtained from a glioma patient treated with radiotherapy, temozolomide or both. The receptors shown here come from a man in his forties or fifties with glioma.

V usage is TRBV6-1 and J usage is TRBJ2-7; no firm D call. The CDR3 contains 13 residues. V lost 3 bases, J lost 4 bases, and 10 bases lay in between. Germline CDR1 and CDR2: MNHNS and SASEGT. CDR3 sequence: CASSDHSRYEQYF. The DNA for the CDR3 is TGTGCCAGCAGTGATCACAGTCGATACGAGCAGTACTTC.

The V and J genes are TRBV4-3 and TRBJ2-5; 8 bases are shared with TRBD2. The V gene end was trimmed by 1 base and the J gene end by 4 bases; junction bases not matched to a gene: 8. The CDR3 spans 16 residues. The germline CDR1 and CDR2 sequences are LGHNA and YSLEER. CDR3 sequence: CASSQGPGGLGETQYF. In DNA form, the CDR3 reads TGCGCCAGCAGCCAAGGTCCGGGGGGGCTCGGAGAGACCCAGTACTTC.

This rearrangement joins TRBV19 to TRBJ1-1; no clear D. CDR1 is LNHDA and CDR2 is SQIVND in the germline V gene (reference sequence). V was clipped by 5 bases and J by 0 bases, with 10 bases between them. This CDR3 contains 14 residues. The CDR3 protein is CASSPRGVNTEAFF. For the CDR3, the DNA is TGTGCCAGTAGTCCCCGTGGGGTGAACACTGAAGCTTTCTTT.

The chain uses TRBV11-3 and TRBJ1-1; 8 nucleotides line up with TRBD1. This CDR3 has 14 residues. Trimming took 3 bases from V and 5 from J; bases not matched to a gene: 5. Germline CDR1 and CDR2: SGHNT and YENEEA. The CDR3 DNA follows: TGTGCCAGCAGCTTCACAGGGGGTCAAACTGAAGCTTTCTTT. Translating gives CASSFTGGQTEAFF.

J is TRBJ2-2 and V is TRBV9; D is unresolved. The germline V and J ends were trimmed by 0 bases and 5 bases, with 5 bases remaining between them. The CDR3 sequence is 13 residues long. The germline CDR1 and CDR2 sequences are SGDLS and YYNGEE. The CDR3 region is CASSVVRTGELFF. The CDR3 bases are TGTGCCAGCAGCGTAGTTCGGACCGGGGAGCTGTTTTTT.

This clone turned up a few times. The J gene is TRBJ1-2, the V gene TRBV5-8; D gene unclear. V lost 5 bases and J lost 5, with 7 bases in between. The germline V gene has CDR1 SGHTS and CDR2 YDEGEE. The CDR3 runs 11 residues. The DNA of the CDR3 is TGTGCCAGCAGAAAGTGGTATGGCTACACCTTC. Translating gives CASRKWYGYTF.

This rearrangement joins TRBV7-2 to TRBJ1-6, with TRBD1 matching over 7 bases. Germline CDR1 is SGHTA and CDR2 is FQGNSA. Trimming removed 1 base from V and 6 bases from J; junction bases left unmatched: 15. The CDR3 is made up of 19 amino acids. The CDR3 here is CASSLVYRDRVSGNSPLHF. The CDR3 DNA sequence: TGTGCCAGCAGCTTAGTGTACCGCGACAGGGTATCGGGTAATTCACCCCTCCACTTT.

The chain combines TRBV28 with TRBJ2-1, with unresolved D. Germline values: CDR1 MDHEN, CDR2 SYDVKM. The CDR3 spans 12 residues. Trimming shortened V by 3 bases and J by 6 bases, and 6 bases separated the two germline ends. The CDR3 nucleotides read TGTGCCAGCAGTTTGTACCTCAATGAGCAGTTCTTC. Translation: CASSLYLNEQFF.

The chain has TRBV27 and TRBJ2-7; 8 bases are shared with TRBD1. The V segment lost 3 bases and the J segment 4 bases; nucleotides outside the gene matches: 5. Germline-derived CDR1 and CDR2 are MNHEY and SMNVEV (reference sequence). The CDR3 consists of 14 residues. The CDR3 DNA is TGTGCCAGCAGTTTCGACAGGGGTCCTTACGAGCAGTACTTC. This encodes CASSFDRGPYEQYF.

The chain employs TRBV5-8 and TRBJ2-3, with D possibly TRBD2 on 6 matching bases. This CDR3 region has 17 residues. Germline-derived CDR1 and CDR2 are SGHTS and YDEGEE. Trimming pared 1 base from V and 0 bases from J, leaving 15 bases between. The CDR3 DNA follows: TGTGCCAGCAGCTTGCAGCGGGCCAGAACTAGCACAGATACGCAGTATTTT. Translation gives CASSLQRARTSTDTQYF.

The chain carries TRBV6-1 and TRBJ1-3, with 10 positions matching TRBD1. Germline V gives CDR1 MNHNS, CDR2 SASEGT. The CDR3 sequence is 14 residues long. The V segment lost 7 bases and the J segment 5 bases; nucleotides outside the gene matches: 5. The CDR3 loop is CASTLGQGRNTIYF. CDR3 coding DNA: TGTGCCAGCACGCTGGGACAGGGGAGAAACACCATATATTTT.

The rearrangement links TRBV7-2 to TRBJ2-1; D may be TRBD2 (6 bases). Trimming took off 5 bases at V and 4 bases at J, with 15 bases between the two ends. Germline V gene sequence: CDR1 SGHTA, CDR2 FQGNSA. This CDR3 comprises 15 residues. The chain's CDR3 is CASSPLAGPYNEQFF. As DNA, the CDR3 is TGTGCCAGCAGCCCTCTCGCGGGGCCTTACAATGAGCAGTTCTTC.